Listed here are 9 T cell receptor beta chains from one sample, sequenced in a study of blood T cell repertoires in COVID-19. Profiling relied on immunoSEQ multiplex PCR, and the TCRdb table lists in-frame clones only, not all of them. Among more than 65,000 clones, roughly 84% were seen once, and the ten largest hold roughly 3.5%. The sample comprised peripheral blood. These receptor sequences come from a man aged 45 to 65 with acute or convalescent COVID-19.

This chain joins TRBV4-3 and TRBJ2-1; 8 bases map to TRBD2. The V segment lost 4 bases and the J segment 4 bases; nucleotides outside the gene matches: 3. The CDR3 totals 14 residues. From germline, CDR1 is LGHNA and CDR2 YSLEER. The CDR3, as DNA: TGCGCCAGCAGCCCCGGACTAGCTTACAATGAGCAGTTCTTC. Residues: CASSPGLAYNEQFF.

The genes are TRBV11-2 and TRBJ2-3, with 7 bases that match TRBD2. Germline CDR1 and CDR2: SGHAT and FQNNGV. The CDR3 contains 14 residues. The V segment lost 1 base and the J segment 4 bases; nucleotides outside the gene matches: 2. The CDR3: CASSLGTRPDTQYF. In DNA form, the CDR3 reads TGTGCCAGCAGCTTAGGGACTAGGCCAGATACGCAGTATTTT.

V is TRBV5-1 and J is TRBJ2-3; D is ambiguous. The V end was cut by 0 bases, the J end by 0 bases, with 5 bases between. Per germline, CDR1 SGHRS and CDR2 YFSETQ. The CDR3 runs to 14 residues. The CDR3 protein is CASSLGASTDTQYF. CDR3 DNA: TGCGCCAGCAGCTTGGGGGCTAGCACAGATACGCAGTATTTT. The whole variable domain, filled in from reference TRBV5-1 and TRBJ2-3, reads KAGVTQTPRYLIKTRGQQVTLSCSPISGHRSVSWYQQTPGQGLQFLFEYFSETQRNKGNFPGRFSGRQFSNSRSEMNVSTLELGDSALYLCASSLGASTDTQYFGPGTRLTVL.

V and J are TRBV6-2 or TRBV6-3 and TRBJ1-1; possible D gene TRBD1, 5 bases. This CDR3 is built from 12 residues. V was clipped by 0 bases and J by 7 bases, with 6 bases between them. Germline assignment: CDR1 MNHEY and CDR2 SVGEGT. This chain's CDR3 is CASSYSTDEAFF. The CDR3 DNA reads TGTGCCAGCAGTTACTCGACAGATGAAGCTTTCTTT.

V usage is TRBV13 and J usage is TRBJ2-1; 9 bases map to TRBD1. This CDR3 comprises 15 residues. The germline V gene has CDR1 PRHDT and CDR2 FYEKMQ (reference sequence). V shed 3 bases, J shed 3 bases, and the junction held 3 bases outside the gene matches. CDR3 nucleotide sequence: TGTGCCAGCAGCTTGACGGGACAGGGCTACAATGAGCAGTTCTTC. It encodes CASSLTGQGYNEQFF.

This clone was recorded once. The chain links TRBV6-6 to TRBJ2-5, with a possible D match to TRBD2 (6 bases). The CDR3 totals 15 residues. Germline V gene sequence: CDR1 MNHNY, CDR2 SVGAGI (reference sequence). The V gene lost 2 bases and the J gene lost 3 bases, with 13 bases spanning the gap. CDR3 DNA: TGTGCCAGCAGTTACCCGTCCGGAGGGAAAGAGACCCAGTACTTC. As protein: CASSYPSGGKETQYF.

CDR3 residues: CASSTGQGGTGELFF. The CDR3 DNA follows: TGCGCCAGCAGCACCGGACAGGGGGGCACCGGGGAGCTGTTTTTT. This chain uses TRBV5-1 with TRBJ2-2; 10 nucleotides align to TRBD1. Trimming took 4 bases from V and 4 from J; bases not matched to a gene: 4. The CDR3 totals 15 residues. CDR1 is SGHRS and CDR2 is YFSETQ in the germline V gene. The complete variable domain, with remaining parts taken from reference TRBV5-1 and TRBJ2-2, reads KAGVTQTPRYLIKTRGQQVTLSCSPISGHRSVSWYQQTPGQGLQFLFEYFSETQRNKGNFPGRFSGRQFSNSRSEMNVSTLELGDSALYLCASSTGQGGTGELFFGEGSRLTVL.

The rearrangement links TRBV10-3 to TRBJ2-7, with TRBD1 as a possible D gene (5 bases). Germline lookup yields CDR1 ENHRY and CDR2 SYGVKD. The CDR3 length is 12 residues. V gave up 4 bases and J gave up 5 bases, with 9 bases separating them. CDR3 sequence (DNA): TGTGCCATCAGTGTTCAGGGCCACGAGCAGTACTTC. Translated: CAISVQGHEQYF.

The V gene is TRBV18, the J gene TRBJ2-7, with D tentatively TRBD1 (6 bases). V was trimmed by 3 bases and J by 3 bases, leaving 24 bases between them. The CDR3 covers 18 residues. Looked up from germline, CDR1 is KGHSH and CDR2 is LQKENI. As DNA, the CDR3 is TGTGCCAGCTCACCTCGACAGGCGCCCGAGGTGGAACTCTACGAGCAGTACTTC. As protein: CASSPRQAPEVELYEQYF.